This T cell receptor beta chain emerged from a study of CD8 T cells in Susac syndrome. Random hexamers served to reverse transcribe roughly 0.45 to 1 ug RNA. TCRdb analysed the immunoSEQ multiplex PCR reads with MiXCR anew, one entry per CDR3 protein. The repertoire consists of over 130,000 distinct CDR3 sequences, with 85% to 95% occurring once and the leading ten covering around 0.11%. This clonotype came up once. CDR1 is LGHNA and CDR2 is YSLEER in the germline V gene. V dropped 1 base and J dropped 6; count of bases not matched to a gene: 5. CDR3 length equals 14 residues. The chain recombines TRBV4-3 with TRBJ1-2, with TRBD1 identical over 7 bases. Sequencing input: CD4+ T cells from PBMCs. The receptor comes from a human donor with multiple sclerosis. CDR3 nucleotides: TGCGCCAGCAGCCAAGGACAGGGAAATGATGGCTACACCTTC. Its translation is CASSQGQGNDGYTF.